This T cell receptor (beta chain) was sequenced during a study of shared clonotypes between healthy human individuals. Looking at the study overall: Each donor's CD4 naive and CD4 memory cells filled three plates apiece, CD8 naive two, and CD8 memory one.

The repertoire was sequenced with immunoSEQ multiplex PCR; TCRdb's copy has only in-frame clones and lacks some. Counted here are approximately 2.3 million clones, over 85% occurring once; the ten biggest clones make up about 0.37%. Study results and limitations: For naive CD4 cells, around 5.1% of clonotypes were shared across four donors. Sequencing depth was expected to influence donor clonotype sharing. Only blood underwent sampling, and tissue repertoires likely differ.

The CDR3 spans 15 residues. Per germline, CDR1 SGHDT and CDR2 YYEEEE. J lost 4 bases, V lost 4 bases, and 5 bases had no gene match. About this clone itself: Its matching antigen is unknown.

The receptor comes from a man aged 18 to 30 in good health. Some clones in this sample may be carry-over from other donors' samples. The chain couples TRBV5-6 to TRBJ1-4, with 9 bases aligning to TRBD1. The sequenced sample was naive CD4+ T cells from PBMCs. Subset given: CD45RA+ positively selected. The CDR3 nucleotides read TGTGCCAGCAGCACCAACAGGGGGCTTAATGAAAAACTGTTTTTT. The encoded protein is CASSTNRGLNEKLFF.